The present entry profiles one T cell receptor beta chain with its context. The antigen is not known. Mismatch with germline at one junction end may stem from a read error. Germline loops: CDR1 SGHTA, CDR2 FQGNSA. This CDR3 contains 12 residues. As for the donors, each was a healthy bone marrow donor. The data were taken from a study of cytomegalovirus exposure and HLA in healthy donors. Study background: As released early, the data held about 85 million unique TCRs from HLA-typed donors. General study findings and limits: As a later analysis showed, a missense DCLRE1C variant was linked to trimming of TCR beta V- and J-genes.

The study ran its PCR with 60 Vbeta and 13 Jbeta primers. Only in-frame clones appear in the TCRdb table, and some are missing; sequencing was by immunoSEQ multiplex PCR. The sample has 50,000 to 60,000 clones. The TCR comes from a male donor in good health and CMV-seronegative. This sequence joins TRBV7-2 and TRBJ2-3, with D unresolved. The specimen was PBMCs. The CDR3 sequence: CASSPSTDKQYF. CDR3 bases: TGTGCCAGCAGCCCTTCAACAGATAAGCAGTATTTT. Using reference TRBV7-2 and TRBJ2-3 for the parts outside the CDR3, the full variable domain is GAGVSQSPSNKVTEKGKDVELRCDPISGHTALYWYRQSLGQGLEFLIYFQGNSAPDKSGLPSDRFSAERTGGSVSTLTIQRTQQEDSAVYLCASSPSTDKQYFGPGTRLTVL.